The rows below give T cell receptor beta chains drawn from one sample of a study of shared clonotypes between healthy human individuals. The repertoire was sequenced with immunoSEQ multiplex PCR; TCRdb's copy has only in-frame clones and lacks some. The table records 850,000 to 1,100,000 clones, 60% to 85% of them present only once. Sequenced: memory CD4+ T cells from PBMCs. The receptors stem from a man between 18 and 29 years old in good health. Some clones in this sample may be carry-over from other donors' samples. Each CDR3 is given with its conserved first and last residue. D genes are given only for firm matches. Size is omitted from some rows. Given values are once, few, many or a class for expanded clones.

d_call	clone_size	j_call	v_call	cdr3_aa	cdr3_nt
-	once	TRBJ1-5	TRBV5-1	CASSLDANSNQPQHF	TGCGCCAGCAGCTTGGACGCTAATAGCAATCAGCCCCAGCATTTT
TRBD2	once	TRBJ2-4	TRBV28	CASSSSGTSGGNIQYF	TGTGCCAGCAGTTCCTCCGGGACTAGCGGGGGAAACATTCAGTACTTC
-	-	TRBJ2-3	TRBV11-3	CASSPLSTDTQYF	TGTGCCAGCAGCCCCCTATCCACAGATACGCAGTATTTT
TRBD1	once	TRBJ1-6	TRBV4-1	CASSQDDRGLGSPLHF	TGCGCCAGCAGCCAAGATGACAGGGGGCTTGGTTCACCCCTCCACTTT
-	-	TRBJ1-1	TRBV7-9	CASSFSGTEAFF	TGTGCCAGCAGCTTTTCGGGCACTGAAGCTTTCTTT
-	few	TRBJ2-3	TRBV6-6	CASSGGFGTDTQYF	TGTGCCAGCAGCGGAGGTTTCGGCACAGATACGCAGTATTTT
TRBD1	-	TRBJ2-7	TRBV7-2	CASSSDRARSYEQYF	TGTGCCAGCAGCTCAGACAGGGCCAGGTCCTACGAGCAGTACTTC
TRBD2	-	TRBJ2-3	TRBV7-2	CASSLQLAGPDTQYF	TGTGCCAGCAGCTTACAACTAGCGGGCCCAGATACGCAGTATTTT
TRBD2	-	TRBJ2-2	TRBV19	CASAPWGRGNTGELFF	TGTGCCAGTGCCCCCTGGGGGAGGGGGAACACCGGGGAGCTGTTTTTT
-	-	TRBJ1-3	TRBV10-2	CASSESTQPAYF	TGCGCCAGCAGTGAGTCGACACAGCCAGCTTATTTT
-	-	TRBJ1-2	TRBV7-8	CASSLDPGRNGGYTF	TGTGCCAGCAGCTTAGACCCAGGGAGGAATGGTGGCTACACCTTC
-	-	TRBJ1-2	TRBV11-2	CASSRGNYGYTF	TGTGCCAGCAGCCGGGGCAACTATGGCTACACCTTC
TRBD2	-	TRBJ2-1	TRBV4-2	CASTGSSGDYNEQFF	TGTGCCAGTACAGGATCTAGCGGCGACTACAATGAGCAGTTCTTC
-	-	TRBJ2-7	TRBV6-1	CASSVDSFVGEQYF	TGTGCCAGCAGTGTAGACAGTTTTGTAGGTGAGCAGTACTTC
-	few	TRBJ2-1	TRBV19	CASRSREYNEQFF	TGTGCCAGTAGATCCAGGGAGTACAATGAGCAGTTCTTC
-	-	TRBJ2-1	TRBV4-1	CASSHNPGTYNEQFF	TGCGCCAGCAGCCATAACCCGGGGACCTACAATGAGCAGTTCTTC
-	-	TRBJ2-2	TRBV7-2	CASSLWGARTGELFF	TGTGCCAGCAGCTTATGGGGGGCGCGAACCGGGGAGCTGTTTTTT
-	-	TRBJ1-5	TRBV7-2	CASSLAGAQPQHF	TGTGCCAGCAGCTTAGCAGGGGCCCAGCCCCAGCATTTT
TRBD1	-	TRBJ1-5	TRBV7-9	CASSGGGVQPQHF	TGTGCCAGCAGCGGAGGGGGCGTACAGCCCCAGCATTTT
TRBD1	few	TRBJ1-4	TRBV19	CASSIAWDSNEKLFF	TGTGCCAGTAGTATAGCATGGGACAGTAATGAAAAACTGTTTTTT
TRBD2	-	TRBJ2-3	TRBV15	CATSRGLTDTQYF	TGTGCCACCAGCAGGGGACTAACAGATACGCAGTATTTT
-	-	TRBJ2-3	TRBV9	CASSVTLSDTQYF	TGTGCCAGCAGCGTAACCCTCTCAGATACGCAGTATTTT
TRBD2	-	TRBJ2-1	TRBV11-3	CASSKTSGRSGNEQFF	TGTGCCAGCAGCAAGACTAGCGGGAGATCTGGTAATGAGCAGTTCTTC
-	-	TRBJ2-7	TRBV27	CASSLREDYEQYF	TGTGCCAGCAGTTTAAGGGAAGACTACGAGCAGTACTTC
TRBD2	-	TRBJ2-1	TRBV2	CASSDSGRAPYNEQFF	TGTGCCAGCAGTGATAGCGGGAGGGCCCCCTACAATGAGCAGTTCTTC
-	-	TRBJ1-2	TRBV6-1	CASMRSPGGYGYTF	TGTGCCAGCATGAGGTCTCCGGGGGGCTATGGCTACACCTTC
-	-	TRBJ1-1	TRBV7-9	CASSPPVVWEAFF	TGTGCCAGCAGCCCCCCTGTAGTGTGGGAAGCTTTCTTT
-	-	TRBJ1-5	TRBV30	CAWSVGAGQPQHF	TGTGCCTGGAGTGTGGGGGCTGGACAGCCCCAGCATTTT
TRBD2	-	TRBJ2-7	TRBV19	CASSLTSGNPYEQYF	TGTGCCAGTAGCCTTACTAGCGGGAATCCCTACGAGCAGTACTTC
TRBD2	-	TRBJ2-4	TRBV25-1	CASTPGELAGTKNIQYF	TGTGCCAGCACCCCAGGGGAACTAGCGGGGACCAAAAACATTCAGTACTTC
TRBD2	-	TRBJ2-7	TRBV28	CTSGRAVYEQYF	TGCACTAGCGGGAGGGCCGTCTACGAGCAGTACTTC
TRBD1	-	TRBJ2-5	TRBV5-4	CASSRPDRGQETQYF	TGTGCCAGCAGCAGACCGGACAGGGGGCAAGAGACCCAGTACTTC
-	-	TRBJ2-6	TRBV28	CASSPWTVSGANVLTF	TGTGCCAGCAGTCCTTGGACAGTCTCTGGGGCCAACGTCCTGACTTTC
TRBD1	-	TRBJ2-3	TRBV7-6	CASSSGIPGQGGTDTQYF	TGTGCCAGCAGCTCAGGGATTCCGGGACAGGGAGGCACAGATACGCAGTATTTT
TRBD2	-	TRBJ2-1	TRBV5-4	CASNHGGSSSYNEQFF	TGTGCCAGCAACCATGGCGGGAGTAGCTCCTACAATGAGCAGTTCTTC
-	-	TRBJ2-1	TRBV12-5	CASGLAPQLATNYNEQFF	TGTGCTAGTGGTTTGGCCCCTCAGCTAGCGACGAACTACAATGAGCAGTTCTTC
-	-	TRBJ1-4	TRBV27	CASRGREEKLFF	TGTGCCAGCAGGGGCAGGGAAGAAAAACTGTTTTTT
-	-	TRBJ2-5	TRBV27	CASSLSNRPAGTQYF	TGTGCCAGCAGTTTATCGAACCGCCCGGCGGGGACCCAGTACTTC
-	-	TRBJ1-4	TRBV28	CASSPPGGGDEKLFF	TGTGCCAGCAGCCCACCCGGGGGAGGAGATGAAAAACTGTTTTTT
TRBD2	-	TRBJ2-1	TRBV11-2	CASSLGLAGNEQFF	TGTGCCAGCAGCCTAGGACTAGCAGGTAATGAGCAGTTCTTC
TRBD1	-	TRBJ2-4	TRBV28	CASMAWGQGYEGKNIQYF	TGTGCCAGTATGGCATGGGGACAGGGCTATGAGGGCAAAAACATTCAGTACTTC
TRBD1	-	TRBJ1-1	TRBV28	CASIRGAGGQTEAFF	TGTGCCAGCATCAGGGGGGCAGGGGGACAAACTGAAGCTTTCTTT
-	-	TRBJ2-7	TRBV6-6	CASSSTRGSNEQYF	TGTGCCAGCAGTAGTACGCGGGGTAGTAACGAGCAGTACTTC
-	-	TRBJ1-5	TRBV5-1	CASSPDGSSQPQHF	TGCGCCAGCAGCCCGGACGGGTCGAGTCAGCCCCAGCATTTT
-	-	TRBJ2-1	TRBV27	CASSPQTETYNEQFF	TGTGCCAGCAGTCCCCAGACGGAAACCTACAATGAGCAGTTCTTC
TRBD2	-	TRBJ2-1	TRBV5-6	CASSFSGGEQFF	TGTGCCAGCAGCTTTTCCGGGGGGGAGCAGTTCTTC
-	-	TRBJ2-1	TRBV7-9	CASSLGLSSSYNEQFF	TGTGCCAGCAGCTTAGGACTAAGTAGCTCCTACAATGAGCAGTTCTTC
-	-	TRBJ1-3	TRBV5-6	CASSLGWESGNTIYF	TGTGCCAGCAGCTTGGGTTGGGAGTCTGGAAACACCATATATTTT
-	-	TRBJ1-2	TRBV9	CASSLSFGGIQGYTF	TGTGCCAGCAGCTTATCGTTCGGGGGCATTCAGGGCTACACCTTC
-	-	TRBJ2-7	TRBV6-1	CASNLGGNYEQYF	TGTGCCAGTAATCTAGGAGGTAACTACGAGCAGTACTTC
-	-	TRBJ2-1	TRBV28	CASSSVAWRNNEQFF	TGTGCCAGCAGTTCGGTAGCGTGGAGGAACAATGAGCAGTTCTTC
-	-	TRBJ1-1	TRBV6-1	CASSSGWGTEAFF	TGTGCCAGCAGTTCAGGGTGGGGGACTGAAGCTTTCTTT
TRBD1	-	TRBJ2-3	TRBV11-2	CASSRDRHTQYF	TGTGCCAGCAGCCGGGACAGACATACGCAGTATTTT
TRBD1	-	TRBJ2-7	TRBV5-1	CASSSAGQGPYEQYF	TGCGCCAGCAGCTCTGCCGGACAGGGCCCCTACGAGCAGTACTTC
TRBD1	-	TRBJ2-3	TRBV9	CASSPRTGDRTDTQYF	TGTGCCAGCAGCCCCCGGACAGGGGACCGCACAGATACGCAGTATTTT
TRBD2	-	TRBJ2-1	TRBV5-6	CASSSFRTSGRAYNEQFF	TGTGCCAGCAGCTCTTTCCGGACTAGCGGGAGGGCCTACAATGAGCAGTTCTTC
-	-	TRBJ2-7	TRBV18	CASSPPSRSSYEQYF	TGTGCCAGCTCACCGCCTAGTAGGAGCTCCTACGAGCAGTACTTC
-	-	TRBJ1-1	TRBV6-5	CASSYSGGMNTEAFF	TGTGCCAGCAGTTACTCGGGAGGGATGAACACTGAAGCTTTCTTT
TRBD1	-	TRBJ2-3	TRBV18	CASSTNRGDTQYF	TGTGCCAGCTCCACGAACAGGGGTGATACGCAGTATTTT
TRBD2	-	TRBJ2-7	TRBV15	CATSRDLAESYEQYF	TGTGCCACCAGCAGAGATCTAGCGGAATCCTACGAGCAGTACTTC